These T cell receptor beta chains were read from a single sample in a study of human T cells and chemical hapten exposure. One entry per CDR3 protein results from TCRdb running MiXCR on the RACE reads. Counted here are over 70,000 distinct CDR3 sequences, 11% occurring once; the ten biggest clones make up roughly 1.4%. Specimen: whole blood, collected in connection with sensitization to the hapten diphenylcyclopropenone (DPC). Receptor source: a man between 18 and 35 years old with alopecia areata. Some clones in this sample may be carry-over from other donors' samples. CDR3s include the opening cysteine and the closing phenylalanine or tryptophan. A D gene is named only where the DNA matches it firmly. Expanded clones are given a class, and other clones once, few, many or no size at all.

TRBV5-1	TRBJ1-6	-	-	CASSLANGGGSPLHF	TGCGCCAGCAGCTTGGCCAACGGGGGCGGGTCACCCCTCCACTTT
TRBV5-1	TRBJ2-7	-	-	CASSPGWGYEQYF	TGCGCCAGCAGTCCGGGATGGGGATACGAGCAGTACTTC
TRBV29-1	TRBJ2-3	few	-	CSVGEDTQYF	TGCAGCGTGGGCGAAGATACGCAGTATTTT
TRBV20-1	TRBJ1-6	few	-	CSATRALDSSSPLHF	TGCAGTGCTACAAGGGCCCTCGATTCGTCTTCACCCCTCCACTTT
TRBV5-1	TRBJ2-3	-	TRBD2	CASSLAGLASFDTQYF	TGCGCCAGCAGCTTGGCCGGACTAGCGAGCTTCGATACGCAGTATTTT
TRBV7-2	TRBJ1-5	few	-	CASSLDVFQPQHF	TGTGCCAGCAGCTTAGATGTGTTCCAGCCCCAGCATTTT
TRBV18	TRBJ2-7	-	TRBD1	CASQLTGSGYEQYF	TGTGCCAGCCAACTGACAGGGTCGGGCTACGAGCAGTACTTC
TRBV12-3/TRBV12-4	TRBJ1-4	few	-	CASSSPTTNEKLFF	TGTGCCAGCAGTTCTCCAACAACTAATGAAAAACTGTTTTTT
TRBV5-1	TRBJ2-1	many	-	CASIQDSTYNEQFF	TGCGCCAGCATCCAGGACAGCACATACAATGAGCAGTTCTTC
TRBV6-4	TRBJ1-2	few	-	CASSDFYGYTF	TGTGCCAGCAGTGACTTCTATGGCTACACCTTC
TRBV4-3	TRBJ2-3	-	-	CASSPRGRVQSTDTQYF	TGCGCCAGCAGCCCCCGAGGAAGAGTACAGAGCACAGATACGCAGTATTTT
TRBV18	TRBJ1-1	many	-	CASSPSGNTEAFF	TGTGCCAGCTCACCATCTGGGAACACTGAAGCTTTCTTT
TRBV6-2/TRBV6-3	TRBJ2-1	few	-	CASSSERSSYNEQFF	TGTGCCAGCAGTTCTGAACGGAGCTCCTACAATGAGCAGTTCTTC
TRBV19	TRBJ1-2	many	-	CASSSGRAAGYTF	TGTGCCAGTAGTTCGGGCAGGGCGGCTGGCTACACCTTC
TRBV4-1	TRBJ1-5	many	-	CASSQMGVNQPQHF	TGCGCCAGCAGCCAAATGGGCGTCAATCAGCCCCAGCATTTT
TRBV19	TRBJ2-6	few	-	CASIEGDSGANVLTF	TGTGCCAGTATCGAGGGAGACTCTGGGGCCAACGTCCTGACTTTC